This section outlines one TCR beta chain sequence together with its context. This specimen belongs to a study of blood T cell repertoires in COVID-19. V shed 5 bases, J shed 4 bases, and the junction held 9 bases outside the gene matches. CDR1 LNHDA and CDR2 SQIVND come from the germline V gene (reference sequence). The CDR3 totals 16 residues. Per the study methods: Amplifying reference gene primers gave estimates of nucleated cell counts. Clones were read by immunoSEQ multiplex PCR, and TCRdb kept only the in-frame ones, dropping some. That table supplies the V and J calls and clone size; D and trimming were determined from the DNA. The data show approximately 300,000 clones, over 75% seen once.

Material for sequencing was PBMCs or T cells enriched from blood (not recorded which). V gene TRBV19 combines with J gene TRBJ2-4; 9 bases align to TRBD1. The source is a man aged 25-40 years who had recovered from COVID-19. The CDR3 nucleotides are TGTGCCAGTAGTTCGGCCAGGGACAGGGTAAAAAACATTCAGTACTTC. Residues: CASSSARDRVKNIQYF.